This T cell receptor (beta chain) was identified in a study of T cell repertoires in cytomegalovirus infection. At the level of the study: An indication of both CMV infection and matching HLA type came from public TCR beta signatures. Study results and caveats: Of the TCR beta families, the public ones yielded a cumulative frequency that identified carriers of CMV plus the relevant HLA. There were HLA-C-restricted CMV-specific TCR beta clonotypes dominating the ex vivo response.

Remarks on this clonotype: Its antigen is unidentified. One end of the junction varies from germline; a read error may be responsible.

TCRdb used MiXCR to reprocess the reads, holding one entry per CDR3 protein. The sample lists 150,000 to 200,000 distinct CDR3 sequences; approximately 14% were seen once. Germline CDR1 and CDR2: MDHEN and SYDVKM. The CDR3 has 13 residues. The TCR originated in a human donor in good health (CMV status not recorded). Some clones in this sample may be carry-over from other donors' samples. The chain recombines TRBV28 with TRBJ1-5; no firm D call. Source material: PBMCs. The CDR3 reads CVSSLVAGAPQHF. CDR3 bases: TGTGTCAGCAGTTTAGTCGCAGGCGCTCCCCAGCATTTT.